This T cell receptor beta chain was found in a study of molecular identifiers for immune sequencing clone quantification. Study findings and constraints: Sharing of a barcode by identical TCR molecules could cause highly expanded clone sizes to be underestimated.

MiXCR, run by TCRdb on the PCR reads, gives a single entry per CDR3 protein. The sample consists of around 65,000 distinct CDR3 sequences, less than 20% of them appearing once. There are 17 residues in the CDR3. With 0 bases removed from V and 0 bases from J, the gap between germline ends came to 12 bases. Germline V gives CDR1 MGHRA, CDR2 YSYEKL. This clonotype was counted ten times or more. The antigen is not known. The TCR originated in a human donor in good health. Some libraries in this study had Jurkat cell RNA spiked in. This sequence joins TRBV4-1 and TRBJ2-1; D possibly corresponds to TRBD2 (5 bases). Sequenced material: naive CD8+ T cells from blood, with Jurkat cell RNA spiked in. Noted subset: FACS-sorted CD8+CD4-CCR7+CD45RA+ naive T cells. CDR3 protein: CASSQDVRVSSYNEQFF. The CDR3 DNA reads as TGCGCCAGCAGCCAAGATGTGAGGGTGAGCTCCTACAATGAGCAGTTCTTC.